These T cell receptor beta chains were read from a single sample in a study of cytotoxic CD8 clonotypes in ibrutinib-treated CLL. The protocol was immunoSEQ multiplex PCR, while the TCRdb copy is restricted to in-frame clones and leaves out a portion. The sample comprises under 200,000 clones, 70% to 85% of which are singletons, and roughly 4.5% rests with the top ten. The starting material was PBMCs, obtained after 24 months of ibrutinib treatment. These receptors all come from a human donor with chronic lymphocytic leukemia. CDR3s include the opening cysteine and the closing phenylalanine or tryptophan. A D gene is named only where the DNA matches it firmly. Some rows mark clone size as missing; the rest say once, few, many or name a class of expanded clone.

J: TRBJ2-5
D: TRBD2
length: 16
size: -
V: TRBV11-2
CDR3: CASSLVGGLGVETQYF
DNA: TGTGCCAGCAGCTTAGTGGGGGGACTAGGGGTTGAGACCCAGTACTTC

J: TRBJ1-5
D: -
length: 14
size: -
V: TRBV6-5
CDR3: CASSYSGGDQPQHF
DNA: TGTGCCAGCAGTTACTCGGGAGGGGATCAGCCCCAGCATTTT

J: TRBJ1-1
D: -
length: 13
size: -
V: TRBV18
CDR3: CASSPLDNVEAFF
DNA: TGTGCCAGCTCACCACTCGACAACGTTGAAGCTTTCTTT

J: TRBJ2-7
D: TRBD1
length: 17
size: -
V: TRBV29-1
CDR3: CSVDRLQTGADSYEQYF
DNA: TGCAGCGTTGACCGGCTCCAAACAGGGGCTGACTCCTACGAGCAGTACTTC

J: TRBJ2-2
D: -
length: 14
size: -
V: TRBV6-1
CDR3: CASRGTRNTGELFF
DNA: TGTGCCAGCAGGGGGACGAGGAACACCGGGGAGCTGTTTTTT

J: TRBJ2-5
D: TRBD1
length: 14
size: -
V: TRBV5-6
CDR3: CASSLGQGGETQYF
DNA: TGTGCCAGCAGCCTGGGACAGGGAGGGGAGACCCAGTACTTC

J: TRBJ2-3
D: TRBD1
length: 13
size: -
V: TRBV7-9
CDR3: CATRGQGTDTQYF
DNA: TGTGCCACCCGTGGACAGGGGACAGATACGCAGTATTTT

J: TRBJ2-5
D: -
length: 11
size: -
V: TRBV29-1
CDR3: CSVDPSETQYF
DNA: TGCAGCGTTGATCCTTCGGAGACCCAGTACTTC

J: TRBJ2-7
D: TRBD2
length: 15
size: -
V: TRBV28
CDR3: CASNPRIAGFFEQYF
DNA: TGTGCCAGCAACCCCCGAATAGCGGGATTTTTCGAGCAGTACTTC

J: TRBJ2-7
D: -
length: 16
size: -
V: TRBV9
CDR3: CASSPIRDVYSYEQYF
DNA: TGTGCCAGCAGCCCCATCCGGGACGTCTACTCCTACGAGCAGTACTTC

J: TRBJ1-1
D: TRBD1
length: 17
size: -
V: TRBV4-3
CDR3: CASSQGGQGVRNTEAFF
DNA: TGCGCCAGCAGCCAAGGGGGACAGGGAGTTAGGAACACTGAAGCTTTCTTT

J: TRBJ1-3
D: -
length: 17
size: -
V: TRBV5-4
CDR3: CASSLSTGSRISNTIYF
DNA: TGTGCCAGCAGCTTGAGTACCGGGTCCAGGATTTCAAACACCATATATTTT

J: TRBJ2-5
D: -
length: 11
size: -
V: TRBV6-5
CDR3: CASRSFGAQYF
DNA: TGTGCCAGCAGATCCTTTGGGGCCCAGTACTTC

J: TRBJ2-1
D: -
length: 15
size: -
V: TRBV5-1
CDR3: CASSFQESSYNEQFF
DNA: TGCGCCAGCAGCTTCCAAGAGAGCTCCTACAATGAGCAGTTCTTC

J: TRBJ2-2
D: -
length: 15
size: once
V: TRBV5-1
CDR3: CASSLASRGTGELFF
DNA: TGCGCCAGCAGCTTGGCATCACGGGGGACCGGGGAGCTGTTTTTT

J: TRBJ1-2
D: TRBD1
length: 17
size: -
V: TRBV28
CDR3: CASSPPLGTGYVRGYTF
DNA: TGTGCCAGCAGTCCACCCCTCGGGACAGGATATGTCCGTGGCTACACCTTC

J: TRBJ1-1
D: TRBD1
length: 13
size: -
V: TRBV29-1
CDR3: CSVADRGGTEAFF
DNA: TGCAGCGTAGCGGACAGGGGTGGGACTGAAGCTTTCTTT

J: TRBJ2-3
D: TRBD2
length: 15
size: -
V: TRBV6-1
CDR3: CASRLTIWAGGEVHF
DNA: TGTGCCAGCCGACTAACAATTTGGGCGGGGGGTGAGGTCCATTTT

J: TRBJ1-3
D: -
length: 14
size: -
V: TRBV9
CDR3: CASSAGDSGNTIYF
DNA: TGTGCCAGCAGCGCCGGGGACTCTGGAAACACCATATATTTT

J: TRBJ1-3
D: -
length: 15
size: -
V: TRBV5-1
CDR3: CASSRIGISENTIYF
DNA: TGCGCCAGCAGCAGAATCGGGATTAGTGAAAACACCATATATTTT

J: TRBJ2-1
D: TRBD2
length: 16
size: -
V: TRBV18
CDR3: CASSLRTSGSINEQFF
DNA: TGTGCCAGCTCACTCAGGACTAGCGGGAGTATTAATGAGCAGTTCTTC

J: TRBJ1-6
D: -
length: 13
size: -
V: TRBV6-5
CDR3: CASMQENNSPLHF
DNA: TGTGCCAGCATGCAGGAGAATAATTCACCCCTCCACTTT

J: TRBJ1-2
D: -
length: 14
size: once
V: TRBV18
CDR3: CASSPVRSNYGYTF
DNA: TGTGCCAGCTCACCAGTCAGATCTAACTATGGCTACACCTTC

J: TRBJ1-2
D: -
length: 13
size: -
V: TRBV7-2
CDR3: CASSLDLGSRYTF
DNA: TGTGCCAGCAGCTTAGACCTGGGGTCTCGCTACACCTTC

J: TRBJ2-7
D: -
length: 14
size: once
V: TRBV5-1
CDR3: CASSLSWATYEQYF
DNA: TGCGCCAGCAGCTTGAGTTGGGCAACCTACGAGCAGTACTTC

J: TRBJ2-4
D: -
length: 12
size: -
V: TRBV5-5
CDR3: CASSPQKNIQYF
DNA: TGTGCCAGCAGCCCCCAGAAAAACATTCAGTACTTC

J: TRBJ2-3
D: -
length: 15
size: once
V: TRBV15
CDR3: CATSRGGRERNTQYF
DNA: TGTGCCACCAGCAGAGGGGGGCGGGAGCGGAATACGCAGTATTTT

J: TRBJ1-6
D: TRBD1
length: 16
size: -
V: TRBV5-1
CDR3: CASSTGQGARNSPLHF
DNA: TGCGCCAGCAGCACAGGACAGGGGGCGCGGAATTCACCCCTCCACTTT

J: TRBJ2-1
D: -
length: 12
size: -
V: TRBV29-1
CDR3: CSVHDSYNEQFF
DNA: TGCAGCGTTCACGACTCCTACAATGAGCAGTTCTTC

J: TRBJ2-4
D: -
length: 18
size: -
V: TRBV4-3
CDR3: CASSQDPGIGVSKNIQYF
DNA: TGCGCCAGCAGCCAAGATCCGGGTATTGGGGTGTCCAAAAACATTCAGTACTTC

J: TRBJ1-5
D: -
length: 16
size: -
V: TRBV6-6
CDR3: CASSYVGTYSNQPQHF
DNA: TGTGCCAGCAGTTACGTAGGAACCTATAGCAATCAGCCCCAGCATTTT

J: TRBJ1-2
D: TRBD1
length: 13
size: -
V: TRBV19
CDR3: CASSLGTAYGYTF
DNA: TGTGCCAGTAGTCTAGGGACAGCCTATGGCTACACCTTC

J: TRBJ1-2
D: -
length: 15
size: few
V: TRBV29-1
CDR3: CSVPDSTNYVGGYTF
DNA: TGCAGCGTCCCTGACAGTACTAACTATGTAGGAGGCTACACCTTC

J: TRBJ2-2
D: -
length: 15
size: -
V: TRBV7-9
CDR3: CASSQDNPNTGELFF
DNA: TGTGCCAGCAGCCAGGACAACCCGAACACCGGGGAGCTGTTTTTT

J: TRBJ1-2
D: -
length: 14
size: -
V: TRBV6-1
CDR3: CASSDGGAPYGYTF
DNA: TGTGCCAGCAGTGATGGGGGGGCACCCTATGGCTACACCTTC

J: TRBJ1-1
D: -
length: 16
size: few
V: TRBV19
CDR3: CASRSFRGGRNTEAFF
DNA: TGTGCCAGTAGATCTTTCAGAGGGGGGCGGAACACTGAAGCTTTCTTT

J: TRBJ1-4
D: TRBD1
length: 14
size: -
V: TRBV2
CDR3: CASKTTGSNEKLFF
DNA: TGTGCCAGCAAAACGACAGGGAGTAATGAAAAACTGTTTTTT

J: TRBJ1-1
D: -
length: 13
size: -
V: TRBV5-1
CDR3: CASNFQGSTEAFF
DNA: TGCGCCAGCAATTTTCAGGGGAGCACTGAAGCTTTCTTT

J: TRBJ2-3
D: TRBD1
length: 14
size: -
V: TRBV7-3
CDR3: CASSFSGGSDTQYF
DNA: TGTGCCAGCAGCTTCTCAGGGGGCTCAGATACGCAGTATTTT

J: TRBJ1-4
D: -
length: 16
size: -
V: TRBV19
CDR3: CASSIGRWSLNEKLFF
DNA: TGTGCCAGTAGTATTGGACGGTGGAGTTTAAATGAAAAACTGTTTTTT

J: TRBJ2-2
D: -
length: 17
size: -
V: TRBV7-3
CDR3: CASSPNTGLANTGELFF
DNA: TGTGCCAGCAGCCCGAATACAGGGTTGGCGAACACCGGGGAGCTGTTTTTT

J: TRBJ2-1
D: -
length: 16
size: -
V: TRBV5-6
CDR3: CASSLVFGGAYNEQFF
DNA: TGTGCCAGCAGCTTGGTCTTTGGCGGGGCTTACAATGAGCAGTTCTTC

J: TRBJ1-4
D: -
length: 17
size: once
V: TRBV15
CDR3: CATKGRFVEPTNEKLFF
DNA: TGTGCCACCAAGGGTCGGTTTGTAGAGCCAACTAATGAAAAACTGTTTTTT

J: TRBJ1-3
D: -
length: 14
size: -
V: TRBV27
CDR3: CASSRIQGSNTIYF
DNA: TGTGCCAGCAGCCGAATCCAGGGTTCGAACACCATATATTTT

J: TRBJ2-1
D: -
length: 16
size: -
V: TRBV27
CDR3: CASSFLGKPAYNEQFF
DNA: TGTGCCAGCAGTTTCCTAGGCAAACCGGCATACAATGAGCAGTTCTTC

J: TRBJ2-1
D: -
length: 13
size: -
V: TRBV6-6
CDR3: CASRTHGDNEQFF
DNA: TGTGCCAGCCGTACGCACGGGGACAATGAGCAGTTCTTC

J: TRBJ2-7
D: TRBD1
length: 14
size: -
V: TRBV7-8
CDR3: CASSLRQGDYEQYF
DNA: TGTGCCAGCAGCTTAAGACAGGGGGACTACGAGCAGTACTTC

J: TRBJ1-2
D: TRBD1
length: 16
size: -
V: TRBV5-4
CDR3: CASRSGQGANPYGYTF
DNA: TGTGCCAGCAGATCCGGACAGGGGGCGAATCCCTATGGCTACACCTTC

J: TRBJ2-7
D: TRBD1
length: 13
size: -
V: TRBV9
CDR3: CASSGQGAYEQYF
DNA: TGTGCCAGCAGCGGGCAGGGGGCCTACGAGCAGTACTTC

J: TRBJ1-2
D: -
length: 14
size: -
V: TRBV10-2
CDR3: CASTGQTANYGYTF
DNA: TGCGCCAGCACTGGACAGACTGCTAACTATGGCTACACCTTC

J: TRBJ1-5
D: TRBD1
length: 15
size: -
V: TRBV7-2
CDR3: CASRAQGASNQPQHF
DNA: TGTGCCAGCAGGGCACAGGGGGCAAGCAATCAGCCCCAGCATTTT